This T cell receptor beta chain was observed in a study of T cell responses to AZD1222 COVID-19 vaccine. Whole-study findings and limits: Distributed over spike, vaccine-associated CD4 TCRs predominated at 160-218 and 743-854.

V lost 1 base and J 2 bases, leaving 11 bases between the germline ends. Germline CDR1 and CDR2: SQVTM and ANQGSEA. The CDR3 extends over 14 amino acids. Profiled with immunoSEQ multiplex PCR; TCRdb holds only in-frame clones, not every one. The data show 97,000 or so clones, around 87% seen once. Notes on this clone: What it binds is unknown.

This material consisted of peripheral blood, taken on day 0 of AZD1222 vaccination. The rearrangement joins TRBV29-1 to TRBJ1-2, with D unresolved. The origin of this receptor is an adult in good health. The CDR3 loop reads CSVEGSGRNYGYTF. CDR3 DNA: TGCAGCGTTGAAGGGTCGGGCAGAAACTATGGCTACACCTTC. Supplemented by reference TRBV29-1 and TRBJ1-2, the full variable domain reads SAVISQKPSRDICQRGTSLTIQCQVDSQVTMMFWYRQQPGQSLTLIATANQGSEATYESGFVIDKFPISRPNLTFSTLTVSNMSPEDSSIYLCSVEGSGRNYGYTFGSGTRLTVV.